These 9 T cell receptor beta chains originate from one sample sequenced in a study of cytomegalovirus exposure and HLA in healthy donors. The study ran its PCR with 60 Vbeta and 13 Jbeta primers. TCRdb's copy holds only in-frame clones and misses some; the assay was immunoSEQ multiplex PCR. Here the sample spans around 150,000 clones, about 72% being singletons. Input material: PBMCs. Receptor source: a middle-aged man in good health and CMV-seronegative.

The chain combines TRBV11-2 with TRBJ2-7; 7 bases map to TRBD2. This CDR3 comprises 15 residues. Per the germline V gene, CDR1 is SGHAT and CDR2 is FQNNGV. Trimming removed 3 bases from V and 3 bases from J; junction bases left unmatched: 8. CDR3 residues: CASSFPWGGSYEQYF. The CDR3 DNA reads TGTGCCAGCAGCTTCCCGTGGGGGGGAAGCTACGAGCAGTACTTC.

V and J are TRBV2 and TRBJ1-1; 11 nucleotides line up with TRBD1. This CDR3 contains 11 residues. V dropped 9 bases and J dropped 10; count of bases not matched to a gene: 4. Germline V gene lookup returns CDR1 SNHLY and CDR2 FYNNEI. CDR3 coding DNA: TGTGCCAGTCGGACAGGGGGCTTAGCTTTCTTT. Translated, it gives CASRTGGLAFF.

The V call is TRBV7-8, the J call TRBJ1-4; D gene unclear. Trimming removed 5 bases from V and 7 bases from J, with 11 bases in between. CDR3 size: 13 residues. CDR1 and CDR2 from the germline V gene are SGHVS and FQNEAQ. CDR3 sequence (DNA): TGTGCCAGCAGCGCCCATAACTCTGAAAAACTGTTTTTT. It is translated as CASSAHNSEKLFF.

The chain carries TRBV4-1 and TRBJ2-3; 9 nucleotides line up with TRBD2. With V trimmed by 8 bases and J by 2 bases, 11 bases remained unmatched. Germline values: CDR1 MGHRA, CDR2 YSYEKL. The CDR3 runs 16 residues. In nucleotides, the CDR3 is TGCGCCAGCCGACCGGTAGGCGGGAGGGTCACAGATACGCAGTATTTT. This codes for CASRPVGGRVTDTQYF.

V is TRBV29-1 and J is TRBJ2-1, with 10 bases that match TRBD2. The V gene's germline CDR1 is SQVTM and CDR2 ANQGSEA. CDR3 length: 18 residues. J lost 0 bases, V lost 0 bases, and 8 bases had no gene match. The CDR3 DNA reads TGCAGCGTTGAAGAGGCTAGCGGGAGTGAGTTCTCCTACAATGAGCAGTTCTTC. Translating it yields CSVEEASGSEFSYNEQFF.

This clone was seen a single time. V gene TRBV2 combines with J gene TRBJ2-7; TRBD2 matches 10 bases. This CDR3 is built from 17 residues. CDR1 is SNHLY, CDR2 FYNNEI, per germline. Trimming took 6 bases from V and 5 from J; bases not matched to a gene: 16. CDR3 amino acids: CASSKEGSSGGLDEQYF. DNA of the CDR3: TGTGCCAGCAGCAAGGAGGGGTCTAGCGGGGGATTGGACGAGCAGTACTTC.

The genes are TRBV15 and TRBJ2-7; a possible D gene is TRBD1 (6 bases). The germline V gene encodes CDR1 LNHNV and CDR2 YYDKDF (reference sequence). The germline V and J ends were trimmed by 0 bases and 0 bases, with 6 bases remaining between them. CDR3 size: 14 residues. CDR3 sequence (DNA): TGTGCCACCAGCAGAGACAGGGGCTCCTACGAGCAGTACTTC. Protein: CATSRDRGSYEQYF. Full variable domain (rest looked up from reference TRBV15 and TRBJ2-7): DAMVIQNPRYQVTQFGKPVTLSCSQTLNHNVMYWYQQKSSQAPKLLFHYYDKDFNNEADTPDNFQSRRPNTSFCFLDIRSPGLGDTAMYLCATSRDRGSYEQYFGPGTRLTVT.

This rearrangement joins TRBV5-3 to TRBJ1-2; 10 bases are a match to TRBD1. TRBV5-3 is placed among ORFs of uncertain function. This CDR3 region has 18 residues. With 0 bases clipped from V and 4 bases from J, the junction kept 12 bases outside the gene matches. CDR3 bases: TGTGCCAGAAGCTTGGATATCGCGGGACAGGGGCCCTCCTATGGCTACACCTTC. It yields the protein CARSLDIAGQGPSYGYTF.

The chain combines TRBV6-5 with TRBJ2-7; D not resolved. The CDR3 runs to 14 residues. With 6 bases removed from V and 3 bases from J, the gap between germline ends came to 15 bases. Germline CDR1 reads MNHEY; CDR2 reads SVGAGI. The CDR3 sequence: CASSRGSFDYEQYF. The CDR3 DNA follows: TGTGCCAGCAGCCGCGGTAGCTTTGACTACGAGCAGTACTTC.